This T cell receptor (beta chain) comes out of a study of PD-L1 blockade in urothelial cancer. At the level of the study: From 0 to 3 prior chemotherapy regimens had been given to the patients. Analysis of the blood was performed 3 weeks (second dose) and 6 weeks after treatment start.

Study results and caveats: Pretreatment TCR clonality in blood under the median foretold superior survival.

Repertoires were generated with immunoSEQ multiplex PCR, while TCRdb's copy carries only in-frame clones and drops some. The data contain 50,000 to 55,000 clones, approximately 77% of them singletons. This clone has a handful of counts. The target antigen is unknown. Trimming took off 5 bases at V and 5 bases at J, with 14 bases between the two ends. The CDR3 runs 13 residues. Germline lookup yields CDR1 SGHRS and CDR2 YFSETQ. The sequence was collected from a man in his sixties or seventies with urothelial cancer. Sequenced here: PBMCs, sampled around atezolizumab (anti-PD-L1) treatment. The rearrangement links TRBV5-1 to TRBJ2-7; D may be TRBD1 (6 bases). CDR3 region: CASSITGLNEQYF. The CDR3 DNA reads TGCGCCAGCAGTATAACAGGGTTGAACGAGCAGTACTTC.